This T cell receptor (beta chain) was found in a study of CD4 and CD8 cells across lung adenocarcinoma regions. Germline V CDR1 and CDR2: MNHNS, SASEGT. The CDR3 extends over 16 amino acids. About this clonotype itself: At one of its ends the junction is not consistent with the germline gene, which may arise from a read error.

Localized lung adenocarcinoma, a non-small cell lung cancer, affected the donors. TCRdb reanalysed the PCR reads using MiXCR and keeps one entry per CDR3 protein. The table records thousands of distinct CDR3 sequences, around 43% of them present only once. The chain joins TRBV6-1 to TRBJ2-3, with 8 bases identical to TRBD2. This sequence was found in a male donor with lung adenocarcinoma. The CD4 and CD8 labels of this study may be unreliable. Sample: CD4+ T cells from the margin of a lung tumor. Here the CDR3 reads CASSEAAGGPTETQYF. As DNA, the CDR3 is TGTGCCAGCAGTGAAGCCGCGGGGGGTCCCACAGAGACGCAGTACTTT.